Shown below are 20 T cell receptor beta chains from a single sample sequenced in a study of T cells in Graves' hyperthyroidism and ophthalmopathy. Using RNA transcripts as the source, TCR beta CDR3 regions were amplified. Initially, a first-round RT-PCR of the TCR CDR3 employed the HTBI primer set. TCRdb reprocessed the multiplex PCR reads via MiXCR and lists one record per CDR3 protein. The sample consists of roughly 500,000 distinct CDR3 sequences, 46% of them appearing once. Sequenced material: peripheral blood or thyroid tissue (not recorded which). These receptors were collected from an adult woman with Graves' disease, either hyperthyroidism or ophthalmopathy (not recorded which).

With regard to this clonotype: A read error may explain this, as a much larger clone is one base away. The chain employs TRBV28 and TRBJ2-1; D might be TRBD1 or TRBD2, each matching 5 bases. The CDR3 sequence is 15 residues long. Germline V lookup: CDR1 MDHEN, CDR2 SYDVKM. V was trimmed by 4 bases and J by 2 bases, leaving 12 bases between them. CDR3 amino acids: CASSSDPGPYNEQFF. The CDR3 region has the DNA TGTGCCAGCAGTTCCGATCCGGGACCCTACAATGAGCAGTTCTTC.

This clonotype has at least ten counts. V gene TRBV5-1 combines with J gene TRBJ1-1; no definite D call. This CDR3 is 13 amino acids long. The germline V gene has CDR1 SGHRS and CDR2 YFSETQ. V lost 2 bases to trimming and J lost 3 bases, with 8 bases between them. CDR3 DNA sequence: TGCGCCAGCAGCTTTGCGGAGGACACTGAAGCTTTCTTT. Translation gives CASSFAEDTEAFF.

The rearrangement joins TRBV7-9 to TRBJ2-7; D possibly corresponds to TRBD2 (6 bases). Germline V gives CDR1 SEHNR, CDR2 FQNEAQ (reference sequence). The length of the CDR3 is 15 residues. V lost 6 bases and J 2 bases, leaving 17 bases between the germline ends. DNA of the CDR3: TGTGCCAGCAGTCTTAAGAACGCGGGAACCTACGAGCAGTACTTC. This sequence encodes CASSLKNAGTYEQYF.

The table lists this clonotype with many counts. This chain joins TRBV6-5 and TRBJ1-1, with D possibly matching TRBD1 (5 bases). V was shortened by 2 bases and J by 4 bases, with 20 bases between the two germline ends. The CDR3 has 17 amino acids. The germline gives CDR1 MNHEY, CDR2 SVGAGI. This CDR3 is CASSYQTLQVLGTEAFF. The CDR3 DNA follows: TGTGCCAGCAGTTACCAAACACTACAGGTCTTAGGCACTGAAGCTTTCTTT.

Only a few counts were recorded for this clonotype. CDR3: CASSPDGYSGNTIYF. CDR3 nucleotides: TGTGCCAGCAGCCCTGACGGATACTCTGGAAACACCATATATTTT. The genes are TRBV6-6 and TRBJ1-3; D call uncertain. Trimming removed 6 bases from V and 0 bases from J, with 12 bases in between. The CDR3 contains 15 residues. In germline, CDR1 is MNHNY, CDR2 SVGAGI (reference sequence).

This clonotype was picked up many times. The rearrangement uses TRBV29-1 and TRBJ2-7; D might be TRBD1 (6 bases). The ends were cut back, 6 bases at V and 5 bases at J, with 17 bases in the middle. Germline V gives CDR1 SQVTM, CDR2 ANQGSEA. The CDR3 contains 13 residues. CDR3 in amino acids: CSVARGTGNEQYF. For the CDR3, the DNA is TGCAGCGTGGCAAGGGGTACAGGGAACGAGCAGTACTTC.

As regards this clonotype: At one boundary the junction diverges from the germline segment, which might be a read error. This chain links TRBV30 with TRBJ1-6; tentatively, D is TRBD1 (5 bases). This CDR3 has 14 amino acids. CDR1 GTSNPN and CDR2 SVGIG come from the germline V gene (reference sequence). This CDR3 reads CAWSVGQLTAPFHF. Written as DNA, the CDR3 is TGTGCCTGGAGTGTCGGACAACTAACGGCACCCTTCCACTTT.

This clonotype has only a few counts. CDR3 loop: CASIRTSGSNEQFF. CDR3 nucleotide sequence: TGTGCCAGCATCCGGACTAGCGGAAGCAATGAGCAGTTCTTC. V is TRBV7-9 and J is TRBJ2-1; 10 nucleotides agree with TRBD2. The junction had 6 bases not matched to a gene; V was cut back by 7 bases and J by 6 bases. The CDR3 has 14 amino acids. The germline V gene encodes CDR1 SEHNR and CDR2 FQNEAQ (reference sequence).

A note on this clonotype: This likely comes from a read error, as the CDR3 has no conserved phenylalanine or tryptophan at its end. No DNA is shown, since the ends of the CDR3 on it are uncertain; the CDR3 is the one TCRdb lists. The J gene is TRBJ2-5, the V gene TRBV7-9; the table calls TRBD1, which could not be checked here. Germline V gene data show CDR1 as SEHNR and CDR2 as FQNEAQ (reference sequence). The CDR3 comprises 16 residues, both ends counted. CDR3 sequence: CASSPREGGGGYTFGS.

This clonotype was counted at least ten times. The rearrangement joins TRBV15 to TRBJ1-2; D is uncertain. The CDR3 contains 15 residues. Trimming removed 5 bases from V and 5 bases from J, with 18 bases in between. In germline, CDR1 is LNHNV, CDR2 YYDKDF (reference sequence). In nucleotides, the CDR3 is TGTGCCACCAGCCGACTCCTGGCGGTGGGATATGGCTACACCTTC. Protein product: CATSRLLAVGYGYTF.

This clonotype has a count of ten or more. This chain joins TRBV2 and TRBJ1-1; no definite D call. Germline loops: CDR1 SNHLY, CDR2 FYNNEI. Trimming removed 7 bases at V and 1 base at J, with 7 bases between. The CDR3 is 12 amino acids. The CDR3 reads CASINPNTEAFF. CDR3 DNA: TGTGCCAGCATAAACCCGAACACTGAAGCTTTCTTT.

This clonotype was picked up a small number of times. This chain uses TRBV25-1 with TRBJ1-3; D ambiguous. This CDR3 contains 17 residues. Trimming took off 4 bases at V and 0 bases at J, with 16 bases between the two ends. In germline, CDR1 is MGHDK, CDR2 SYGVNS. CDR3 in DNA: TGTGCCAGCAGTGGCCCCCAGGTTGGGTACTCTGGAAACACCATATATTTT. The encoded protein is CASSGPQVGYSGNTIYF.

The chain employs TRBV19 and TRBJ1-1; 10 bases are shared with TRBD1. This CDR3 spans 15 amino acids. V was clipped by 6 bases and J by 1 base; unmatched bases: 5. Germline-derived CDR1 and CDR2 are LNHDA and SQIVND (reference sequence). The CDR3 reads CASRATGGTNTEAFF. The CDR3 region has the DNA TGTGCCAGTAGGGCGACAGGGGGCACGAACACTGAAGCTTTCTTT. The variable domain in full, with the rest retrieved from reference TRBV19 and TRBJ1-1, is DGGITQSPKYLFRKEGQNVTLSCEQNLNHDAMYWYRQDPGQGLRLIYYSQIVNDFQKGDIAEGYSVSREKKESFPLTVTSAQKNPTAFYLCASRATGGTNTEAFFGQGTRLTVV.

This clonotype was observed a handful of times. CDR3 residues: CASRTSGTSGRASYEQYF. CDR3 nucleotide sequence: TGTGCCAGCAGGACATCCGGGACTAGCGGGAGGGCTTCCTACGAGCAGTACTTC. This chain connects TRBV6-5 to TRBJ2-7; 16 nucleotides align to TRBD2. Germline values: CDR1 MNHEY, CDR2 SVGAGI. V dropped 6 bases and J dropped 1; count of bases not matched to a gene: 9. This CDR3 contains 18 residues.

This CDR3 is CASSQEYKANYGYTF. In nucleotides, the CDR3 is TGTGCCAGCAGCCAAGAGTACAAAGCTAACTATGGCTACACCTTC. The V gene is TRBV7-9, the J gene TRBJ1-2, with D unclear. Germline V gene sequence: CDR1 SEHNR, CDR2 FQNEAQ (reference sequence). This CDR3 region has 15 residues. V lost 5 bases and J lost 0, with 13 bases in between.

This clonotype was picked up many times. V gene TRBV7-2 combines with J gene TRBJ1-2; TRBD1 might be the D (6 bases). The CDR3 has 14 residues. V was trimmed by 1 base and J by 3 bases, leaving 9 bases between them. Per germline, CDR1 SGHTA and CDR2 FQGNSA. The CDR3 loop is CASSLVRGDYGYTF. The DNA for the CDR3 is TGTGCCAGCAGCTTAGTCAGGGGCGACTATGGCTACACCTTC.

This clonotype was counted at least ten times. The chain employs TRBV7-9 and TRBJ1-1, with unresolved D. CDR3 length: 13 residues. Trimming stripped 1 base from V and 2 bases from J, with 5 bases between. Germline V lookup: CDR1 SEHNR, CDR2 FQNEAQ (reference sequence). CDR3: CASSLEVNTEAFF. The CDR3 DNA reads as TGTGCCAGCAGCTTAGAGGTCAACACTGAAGCTTTCTTT.

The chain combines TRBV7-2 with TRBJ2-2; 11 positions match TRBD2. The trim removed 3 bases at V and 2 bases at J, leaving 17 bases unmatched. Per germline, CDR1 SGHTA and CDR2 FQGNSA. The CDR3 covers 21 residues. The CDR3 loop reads CASSFPPRASGRTINTGELFF. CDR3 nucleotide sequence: TGTGCCAGCAGCTTTCCTCCACGTGCTAGCGGGAGGACCATCAACACCGGGGAGCTGTTTTTT.

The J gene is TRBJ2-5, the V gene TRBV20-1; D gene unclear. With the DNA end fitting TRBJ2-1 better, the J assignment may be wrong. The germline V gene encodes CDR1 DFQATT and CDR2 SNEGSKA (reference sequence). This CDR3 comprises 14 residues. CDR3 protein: CSASGPPAYNEQFF. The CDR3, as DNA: TGCAGTGCTAGTGGTCCCCCCGCCTACAATGAGCAGTTCTTC.

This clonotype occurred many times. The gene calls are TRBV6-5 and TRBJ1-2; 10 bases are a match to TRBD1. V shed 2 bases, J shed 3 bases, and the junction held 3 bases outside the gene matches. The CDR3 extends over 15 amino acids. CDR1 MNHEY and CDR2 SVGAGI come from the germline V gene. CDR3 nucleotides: TGTGCCAGCAGTTACGCGACAGGGGGCCACTATGGCTACACCTTC. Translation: CASSYATGGHYGYTF.